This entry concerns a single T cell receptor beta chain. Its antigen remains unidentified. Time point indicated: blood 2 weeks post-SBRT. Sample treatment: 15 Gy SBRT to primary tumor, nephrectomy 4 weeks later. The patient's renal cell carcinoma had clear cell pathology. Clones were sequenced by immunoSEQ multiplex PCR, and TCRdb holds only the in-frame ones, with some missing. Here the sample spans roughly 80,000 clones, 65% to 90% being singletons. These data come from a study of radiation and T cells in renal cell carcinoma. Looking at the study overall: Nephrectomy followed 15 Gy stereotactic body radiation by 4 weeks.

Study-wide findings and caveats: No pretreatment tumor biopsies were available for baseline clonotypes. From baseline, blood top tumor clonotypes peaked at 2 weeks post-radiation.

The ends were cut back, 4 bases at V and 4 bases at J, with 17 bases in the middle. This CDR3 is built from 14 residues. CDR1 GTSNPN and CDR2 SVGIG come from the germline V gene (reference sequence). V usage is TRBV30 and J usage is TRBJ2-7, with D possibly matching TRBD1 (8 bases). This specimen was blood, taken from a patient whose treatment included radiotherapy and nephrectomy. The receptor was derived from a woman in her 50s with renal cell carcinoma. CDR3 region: CAWNGGTGLYEQYF. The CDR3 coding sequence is TGTGCCTGGAACGGGGGGACAGGATTATACGAGCAGTACTTC.